The 2 T cell receptor beta chains in this list originate from one sample, sequenced in a study of T cells in Graves' hyperthyroidism and ophthalmopathy. The CDR3 regions of TCR beta were amplified from RNA transcripts. First-round RT-PCR targeting the TCR CDR3 was performed with the HTBI primer set. TCRdb re-called the multiplex PCR reads with MiXCR, one entry per CDR3 protein. The sample yields about 400,000 distinct CDR3 sequences, around a sixth seen once. What was sequenced was blood. The receptor set was obtained from a young woman with Graves' hyperthyroidism.

The chain combines TRBV4-1 with TRBJ1-2; maybe TRBD1 (6 bases). Trimming took off 5 bases at V and 7 bases at J, with 14 bases between the two ends. The CDR3 spans 13 residues. Looked up from germline, CDR1 is MGHRA and CDR2 is YSYEKL. The CDR3 bases are TGCGCCAGCAGCAAACCGGGACAAAGTGGCTACACCTTC. Translated: CASSKPGQSGYTF.

This clonotype was seen ten or more times. The chain links TRBV2 to TRBJ1-2; no definite D call. The germline CDR1 and CDR2 sequences are SNHLY and FYNNEI. This CDR3 is built from 10 residues. Trimming pared 10 bases from V and 8 bases from J, leaving 11 bases between. The CDR3, as DNA: TGTGCCACTAGGGAGGGCGGCTACACCTTC. Translated, it gives CATREGGYTF.